This TCR beta chain stems from a study of metastatic and nonmetastatic thyroid tumors. Study in general: The authors compared repertoires across blood and tumor or nodule tissue from malignant and benign thyroid patients.

General study findings and limits: According to reports, the diversity of TCR beta was significantly higher in malignant thyroid tumors than in benign nodules, and this held in both blood and tumor samples.

TCRdb re-called clones via MiXCR from the PCR reads. Among tens of thousands of clones listed, over 10% were seen once. The CDR3 covers 12 residues. Germline V gene data show CDR1 as SGHNT and CDR2 as YYREEE (reference sequence). V was clipped by 2 bases and J by 5 bases, with 7 bases between them. On this clone: What it binds is unknown.

No patient had received any treatment before thyroid surgery. This receptor was identified in a male donor with papillary thyroid cancer or a benign thyroid nodule (not recorded which). Some clones in this sample may be carry-over from other donors' samples. Sample: blood. The chain employs TRBV5-4 and TRBJ2-5; no firm D call. The CDR3 nucleotides read TGTGCCAGCAGCTTACTGACGGAGACCCAGTACTTC. Amino acid sequence: CASSLLTETQYF.